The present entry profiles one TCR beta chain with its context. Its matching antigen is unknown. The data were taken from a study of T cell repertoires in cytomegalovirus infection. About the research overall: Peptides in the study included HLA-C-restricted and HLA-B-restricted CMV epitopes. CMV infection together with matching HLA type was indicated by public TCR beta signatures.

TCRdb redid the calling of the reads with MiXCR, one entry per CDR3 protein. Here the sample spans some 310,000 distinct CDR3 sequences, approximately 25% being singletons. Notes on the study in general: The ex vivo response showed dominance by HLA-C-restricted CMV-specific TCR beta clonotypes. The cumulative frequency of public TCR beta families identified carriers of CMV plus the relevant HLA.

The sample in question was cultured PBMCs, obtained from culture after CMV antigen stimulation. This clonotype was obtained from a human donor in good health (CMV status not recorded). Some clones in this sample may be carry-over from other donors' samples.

The CDR3 reads CASSRNEYNEQFF. The DNA for the CDR3 is TGTGCCAGTAGTAGGAATGAATACAATGAGCAGTTCTTC. The gene calls are TRBV19 and TRBJ2-1; D gene unclear. The CDR3 runs to 13 residues. The V end was cut by 4 bases, the J end by 4 bases, with 8 bases between. In germline, CDR1 is LNHDA, CDR2 SQIVND (reference sequence).